Each of the 27 T cell receptor beta chains below was sequenced from the same sample in a study of T-cell reconstitution after alpha-beta-depleted transplantation in children. Unique molecular identifiers featured in how the TCRbeta library was prepared. One entry per CDR3 protein, called by TCRdb with MiXCR from the PCR reads. The sample records about 240,000 distinct CDR3 sequences, more than 20% being singletons. Here the sequenced sample was PBMCs, taken before TCRalphabeta/CD19-depleted stem cell transplant. Every receptor here comes from a girl aged 2 to 10 with Fanconi anemia, due to receive a stem cell transplant.

This clonotype occurred a few times. The rearrangement links TRBV10-3 to TRBJ2-7; tentative D call: TRBD1 (5 bases). The length of the CDR3 is 13 residues. The V end was cut by 3 bases, the J end by 3 bases, with 9 bases between. Germline values: CDR1 ENHRY, CDR2 SYGVKD. CDR3 coding DNA: TGTGCCATCAGTGACCAGGGTAACTACGAGCAGTACTTC. This sequence encodes CAISDQGNYEQYF.

This chain connects TRBV20-1 to TRBJ2-3; D perhaps matches TRBD2 (7 bases). The V gene's germline CDR1 is DFQATT and CDR2 SNEGSKA (reference sequence). The CDR3 has 14 residues. V was shortened by 3 bases and J by 5 bases, with 15 bases between the two germline ends. CDR3 nucleotide sequence: TGCAGTGCTAGTTTGGCGGGGGCGGTAGATACGCAGTATTTT. This translates into CSASLAGAVDTQYF.

The gene calls are TRBV9 and TRBJ2-1, with 8 nucleotides matching TRBD2. Per germline, CDR1 SGDLS and CDR2 YYNGEE. This CDR3 has 16 residues. The J segment lost 8 bases and the V segment lost 0 bases, leaving 10 bases of the junction unmatched. CDR3 sequence: CASSVDYGRAGDEQFF. CDR3 DNA: TGTGCCAGCAGCGTAGATTACGGGAGGGCCGGGGATGAGCAGTTCTTC.

The table lists this clonotype with a few counts. CDR3 sequence (DNA): TGTGCCAGCAGTGGCGGCGTCGAAACGCAGTATTTT. Translation: CASSGGVETQYF. The chain carries TRBV2 and TRBJ2-3; no clear D gene. Germline CDR1 reads SNHLY; CDR2 reads FYNNEI. The CDR3 runs to 12 residues. V was trimmed by 4 bases and J by 9 bases, leaving 11 bases between them.

This clonotype was seen many times. The chain joins TRBV6-5 to TRBJ2-5; unclear D gene. The length of the CDR3 is 15 residues. Trimming stripped 2 bases from V and 3 bases from J, with 13 bases between. Germline CDR1 and CDR2: MNHEY and SVGAGI. This CDR3 is CASSYTPIDEETQYF. In nucleotides, the CDR3 is TGTGCCAGCAGTTACACCCCCATTGACGAAGAGACCCAGTACTTC.

This chain links TRBV9 with TRBJ2-2; D remains unclear. The length of the CDR3 is 14 residues. V gave up 0 bases and J gave up 6 bases, with 9 bases separating them. The germline V gene encodes CDR1 SGDLS and CDR2 YYNGEE. CDR3 protein: CASSVDIGSGELFF. CDR3 bases: TGTGCCAGCAGCGTAGATATAGGATCCGGGGAGCTGTTTTTT. Full variable domain (outside the CDR3, taken from reference TRBV9 and TRBJ2-2): DSGVTQTPKHLITATGQRVTLRCSPRSGDLSVYWYQQSLDQGLQFLIQYYNGEERAKGNILERFSAQQFPDLHSELNLSSLELGDSALYFCASSVDIGSGELFFGEGSRLTVL.

Ten or more counts support this clonotype. The V call is TRBV9, the J call TRBJ2-7, with D tentatively TRBD2 (6 bases). This CDR3 comprises 14 residues. Looked up from germline, CDR1 is SGDLS and CDR2 is YYNGEE. The V end lost 0 bases, the J end lost 4 bases, and 11 bases lay between the germline ends. CDR3 nucleotides: TGTGCCAGCAGCGTAGGCGGGGAGGTGTACGAGCAGTACTTC. This encodes CASSVGGEVYEQYF.

This clonotype occurred a few times. V and J are TRBV2 and TRBJ2-5; D gene unclear. V lost 0 bases and J lost 2, with 7 bases in between. The germline V gene encodes CDR1 SNHLY and CDR2 FYNNEI. This CDR3 spans 14 amino acids. CDR3 nucleotides: TGTGCCAGCAGTGAAGCTTGGGGACAAGAGACCCAGTACTTC. It codes for CASSEAWGQETQYF.

The gene calls are TRBV30 and TRBJ1-5; D is undetermined. Germline V CDR1 and CDR2: GTSNPN, SVGIG (reference sequence). Trimming cost V 0 bases and J 4 bases, with 7 bases left between them. The CDR3 covers 13 residues. The DNA of the CDR3 is TGTGCCTGGAGTGTATTTTTAAATCAGCCCCAGCATTTT. The encoded protein is CAWSVFLNQPQHF.

The chain has TRBV20-1 and TRBJ2-7, with D hard to call. Germline V gives CDR1 DFQATT, CDR2 SNEGSKA (reference sequence). The CDR3 is 12 residues long. V lost 1 base and J 6 bases, leaving 10 bases between the germline ends. The CDR3 nucleotides are TGCAGTGCTAGAGTTCAAGGGCCCGAGCAGTACTTC. This sequence encodes CSARVQGPEQYF.

This clonotype was found many times. V usage is TRBV5-1 and J usage is TRBJ2-1, with D possibly TRBD1 on 5 matching bases. V lost 0 bases, J lost 0 bases, and 10 bases lay in between. The CDR3 spans 16 residues. Germline values: CDR1 SGHRS, CDR2 YFSETQ. The CDR3 region has the DNA TGCGCCAGCAGCTTGGCGCTCACAGGCTCCTACAATGAGCAGTTCTTC. Protein product: CASSLALTGSYNEQFF.

This clonotype showed up many times. The V gene is TRBV29-1, the J gene TRBJ2-7; D perhaps matches TRBD1 (5 bases). With 4 bases removed from V and 4 bases from J, the gap between germline ends came to 17 bases. The germline V gene encodes CDR1 SQVTM and CDR2 ANQGSEA. This CDR3 region has 14 residues. The CDR3: CSVVLPGRPYEQYF. CDR3 nucleotides: TGCAGCGTTGTGCTTCCAGGGCGACCTTACGAGCAGTACTTC.

This clonotype has ten or more counts. The V call is TRBV5-1, the J call TRBJ2-3; 9 bases align to TRBD2. CDR1 is SGHRS and CDR2 is YFSETQ in the germline V gene. This CDR3 is built from 18 residues. Trimming removed 2 bases from V and 5 bases from J; junction bases left unmatched: 15. As DNA, the CDR3 is TGCGCCAGCAGCTTTTACGGGCCGGCTAGCGGGGTTGGAGATACGCAGTATTTT. Its translation: CASSFYGPASGVGDTQYF.

This clonotype was seen ten or more times. The J gene is TRBJ2-1, the V gene TRBV10-3; TRBD1 is a possible D gene (6 bases). Germline V gene lookup returns CDR1 ENHRY and CDR2 SYGVKD. V was cut by 7 bases and J by 5 bases, with 24 bases left in between. There are 17 residues in the CDR3. This CDR3 reads CAITHSPWDTLNNEQFF. CDR3 sequence (DNA): TGTGCCATCACCCACAGCCCTTGGGACACGCTCAACAATGAGCAGTTCTTC.

This clonotype was counted ten times or more. The chain employs TRBV25-1 and TRBJ2-1, with TRBD2 as a possible D gene (5 bases). The CDR3 length is 11 residues. Germline lookup yields CDR1 MGHDK and CDR2 SYGVNS. V shed 11 bases and J shed 3 bases, with 8 bases lying between them. Here the CDR3 reads CAGGSYNEQFF. CDR3 sequence (DNA): TGTGCCGGTGGGAGCTACAATGAGCAGTTCTTC.

This clonotype has at least ten counts. The chain couples TRBV24-1 to TRBJ2-1, with D perhaps matching TRBD1 (6 bases). The CDR3 runs to 15 residues. Germline CDR1 and CDR2: KGHDR and SFDVKD. Deletions cut 4 bases from V and 0 bases from J, with 9 bases between. The CDR3 is CATSETGSSYNEQFF. The DNA of the CDR3 is TGTGCCACCAGTGAAACAGGGAGCTCCTACAATGAGCAGTTCTTC.

In its sample, this clonotype was seen many times. This sequence joins TRBV15 and TRBJ1-2; no definite D call. Germline CDR1 LNHNV, CDR2 YYDKDF (reference sequence). Trimming took 0 bases from V and 6 from J, leaving 11 bases between them. The CDR3 has 14 amino acids. The CDR3 region has the DNA TGTGCCACCAGCAGAGATCGGGGATGGGATGGCTACACCTTC. This encodes CATSRDRGWDGYTF. Full variable domain (missing parts from reference TRBV15 and TRBJ1-2): DAMVIQNPRYQVTQFGKPVTLSCSQTLNHNVMYWYQQKSSQAPKLLFHYYDKDFNNEADTPDNFQSRRPNTSFCFLDIRSPGLGDTAMYLCATSRDRGWDGYTFGSGTRLTVV.

This clonotype was observed a handful of times. V gene TRBV24-1 combines with J gene TRBJ2-3; 8 bases line up with TRBD2. Germline V CDR1 and CDR2: KGHDR, SFDVKD. The CDR3 contains 15 residues. The trim removed 8 bases at V and 3 bases at J, leaving 9 bases unmatched. CDR3 sequence reads: CATKETGGPTDTQYF. DNA for the CDR3: TGTGCCACCAAGGAAACGGGGGGGCCTACAGATACGCAGTATTTT.

This clonotype was observed a few times. This chain links TRBV20-1 with TRBJ2-7; 8 nucleotides match TRBD1. The CDR3 is 16 residues long. The junction had 14 bases not matched to a gene; V was cut back by 0 bases and J by 7 bases. In germline, CDR1 is DFQATT, CDR2 SNEGSKA (reference sequence). CDR3 sequence reads: CSARERQQGGLGEQYF. Written as DNA, the CDR3 is TGCAGTGCTAGAGAGAGGCAACAGGGGGGTCTTGGGGAGCAGTACTTC.

This clonotype has just one count. The rearrangement links TRBV4-2 to TRBJ2-7; no clear D gene. Per the germline V gene, CDR1 is LGHNA and CDR2 is YNFKEQ. V was trimmed by 0 bases and J by 0 bases, leaving 6 bases between them. The CDR3 consists of 14 residues. The CDR3 is CASSQEGYSYEQYF. The CDR3 DNA reads as TGTGCCAGCAGCCAAGAGGGCTACTCCTACGAGCAGTACTTC.

In this sample, this clonotype turned up many times. DNA for the CDR3: TGTGCCAGCAGCTTCGCGGGGGGGTCCTACAATGAGCAGTTCTTC. Protein product: CASSFAGGSYNEQFF. The J gene is TRBJ2-1, the V gene TRBV11-3; 9 bases agree with TRBD2. Trimming cost V 3 bases and J 1 base; bases outside gene matches: 1. From germline, CDR1 is SGHNT and CDR2 YENEEA. The length of the CDR3 is 15 residues.

This clonotype was found many times. The gene calls are TRBV4-2 and TRBJ2-1; the D gene is possibly TRBD2 (5 bases). V dropped 1 base and J dropped 5 bases, with 15 bases sitting between them. The CDR3 runs to 16 residues. In germline, CDR1 is LGHNA, CDR2 YNFKEQ. CDR3 in amino acids: CASSQVSGGGDNEQFF. DNA of the CDR3: TGTGCCAGCAGCCAAGTGTCAGGCGGAGGCGACAATGAGCAGTTCTTC.

The V and J genes are TRBV20-1 and TRBJ2-3, with TRBD2 matching over 11 bases. The V gene end was trimmed by 2 bases and the J gene end by 1 base; junction bases not matched to a gene: 5. CDR1 is DFQATT, CDR2 SNEGSKA, per germline (reference sequence). The CDR3 sequence is 16 residues long. The chain's CDR3 is CSARPLAGGRTDTQYF. The CDR3 DNA sequence: TGCAGTGCTAGACCGCTAGCGGGGGGCCGCACAGATACGCAGTATTTT.

This clonotype has at least ten counts. The chain recombines TRBV29-1 with TRBJ2-5, with TRBD1 identical over 10 bases. This CDR3 comprises 12 residues. After removal of 8 bases from V and 3 bases from J, the junction contained 3 bases not matched to a gene. Germline CDR1 SQVTM, CDR2 ANQGSEA. The CDR3 protein is CSIGTGEETQYF. The CDR3 bases are TGCAGCATAGGGACAGGGGAAGAGACCCAGTACTTC.

Ten or more counts support this clonotype. CDR3 nucleotide sequence: TGCAGTGCTAGAGTCATAGGAGATACGCAGTATTTT. It yields the protein CSARVIGDTQYF. The rearrangement uses TRBV20-1 and TRBJ2-3; D gene uncertain. Germline values: CDR1 DFQATT, CDR2 SNEGSKA (reference sequence). The CDR3 sequence is 12 residues long. Trimming took off 1 base at V and 5 bases at J, with 7 bases between the two ends.

This clonotype was recorded at least ten times. This rearrangement joins TRBV29-1 to TRBJ2-5, with 7 bases lining up with TRBD2. V dropped 6 bases and J dropped 4; count of bases not matched to a gene: 8. Germline values: CDR1 SQVTM, CDR2 ANQGSEA. The CDR3 consists of 13 residues. Here the CDR3 DNA reads TGCAGCGTCGCGCGGGGAGGGGTAGAGACCCAGTACTTC. Translated, it gives CSVARGGVETQYF.

This clonotype was seen ten or more times. The chain is built from TRBV6-4 and TRBJ2-3; 7 positions agree with TRBD2. V lost 2 bases and J lost 4; bases outside the gene matches: 6. The CDR3 runs 15 residues. Looked up from germline, CDR1 is MRHNA and CDR2 is SNTAGT. The chain's CDR3 is CASSDSERGPDTQYF. CDR3 in DNA: TGTGCCAGCAGTGACAGTGAGCGGGGCCCAGATACGCAGTATTTT.